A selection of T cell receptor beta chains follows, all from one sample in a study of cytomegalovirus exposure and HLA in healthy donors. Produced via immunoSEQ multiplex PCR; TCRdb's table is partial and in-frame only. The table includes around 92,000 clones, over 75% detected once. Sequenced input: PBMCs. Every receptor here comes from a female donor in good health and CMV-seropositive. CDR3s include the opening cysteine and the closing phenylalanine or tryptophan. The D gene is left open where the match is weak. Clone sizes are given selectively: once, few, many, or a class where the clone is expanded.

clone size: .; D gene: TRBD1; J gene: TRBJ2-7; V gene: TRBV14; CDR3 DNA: TGTGCCAGCAGCATTACCGGGACAGGGCCCTACGAGCAGTACTTC; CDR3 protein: CASSITGTGPYEQYF
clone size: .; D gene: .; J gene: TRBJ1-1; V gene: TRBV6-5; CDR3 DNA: TGTGCCAGCAGGGGAGACACATTCGAAGCTTTCTTT; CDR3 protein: CASRGDTFEAFF
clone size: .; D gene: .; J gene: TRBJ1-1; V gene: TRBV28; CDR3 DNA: TGTGCCAGCAGTCTTTGGGGGGAGAACACTGAAGCTTTCTTT; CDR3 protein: CASSLWGENTEAFF
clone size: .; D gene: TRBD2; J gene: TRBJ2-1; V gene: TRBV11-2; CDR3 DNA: TGTGCCAGCAGCACCTTCATAGCGGGAGGCCAGTCCAATGAGCAGTTCTTC; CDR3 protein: CASSTFIAGGQSNEQFF
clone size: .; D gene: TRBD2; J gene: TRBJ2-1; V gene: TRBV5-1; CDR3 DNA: TGCGCCAGCAGCACCCGACTAGCGGGGACTTTGGATGAGCAGTTCTTC; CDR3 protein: CASSTRLAGTLDEQFF
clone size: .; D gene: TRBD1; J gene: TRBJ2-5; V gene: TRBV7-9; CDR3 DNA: TGTGCCAGCCAGACAGGGGAGGCGGGGTCGAAAGAGACCCAGTACTTC; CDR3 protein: CASQTGEAGSKETQYF
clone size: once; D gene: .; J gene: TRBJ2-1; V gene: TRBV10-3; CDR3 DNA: TGTGCCATCAGTGATAGACACCCAAATGAGCAGTTCTTC; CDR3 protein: CAISDRHPNEQFF
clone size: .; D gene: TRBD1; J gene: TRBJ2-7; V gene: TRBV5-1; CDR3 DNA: TGCGCCAGCAGCTTTCAAGACAGGGGCTACGAGCAGTACTTC; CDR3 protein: CASSFQDRGYEQYF
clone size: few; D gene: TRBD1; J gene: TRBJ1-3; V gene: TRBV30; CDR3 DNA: TGTGCCTGGAGTAATTCAAACCCAGGGGGCTCTGGAAACACCATATATTTT; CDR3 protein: CAWSNSNPGGSGNTIYF
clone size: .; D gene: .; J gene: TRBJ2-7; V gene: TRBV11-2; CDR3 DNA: TGTGCCAGCAGCTTCGTCAGGTTCTCTTCCGAGCAGTACTTC; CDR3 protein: CASSFVRFSSEQYF
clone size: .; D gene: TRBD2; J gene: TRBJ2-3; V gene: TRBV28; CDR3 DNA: TGTGCCAGCAGAGACTTTTACGGGGGGGGCAGCACAGATACGCAGTATTTT; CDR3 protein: CASRDFYGGGSTDTQYF
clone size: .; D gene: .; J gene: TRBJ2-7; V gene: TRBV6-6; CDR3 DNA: TGTGCCAGCAGTTACTTGGAGCCCTACGAGCAGTACTTC; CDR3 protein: CASSYLEPYEQYF
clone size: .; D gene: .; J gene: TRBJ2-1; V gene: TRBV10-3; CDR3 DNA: TGTGCCGCAGGGGCACTCAATGAGCAGTTCTTC; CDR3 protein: CAAGALNEQFF
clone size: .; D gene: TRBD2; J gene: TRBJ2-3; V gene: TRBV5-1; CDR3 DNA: TGCGCCAGCACCCAGTTTAGCGGGAGCACAGATACGCAGTATTTT; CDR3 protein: CASTQFSGSTDTQYF
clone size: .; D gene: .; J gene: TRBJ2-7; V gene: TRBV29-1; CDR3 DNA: TGCAGCGTTTCGATGTCCCACAGTTCCTACGAGCAGTACTTC; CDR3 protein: CSVSMSHSSYEQYF
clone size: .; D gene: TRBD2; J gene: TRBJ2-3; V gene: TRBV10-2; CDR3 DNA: TGCGCCAGCCGTAAGATAGCGGGGGCCTACACAGATACGCAGTATTTT; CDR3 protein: CASRKIAGAYTDTQYF
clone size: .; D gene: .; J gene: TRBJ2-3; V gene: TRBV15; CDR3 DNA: TGTGCCACCAGCAACTCAGGGACATCCAATACGCAGTATTTT; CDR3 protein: CATSNSGTSNTQYF
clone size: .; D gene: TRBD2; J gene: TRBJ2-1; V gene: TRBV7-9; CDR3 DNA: TGTGCCAGCAGCCCCGGACTAGTGATCTACAATGAGCAGTTCTTC; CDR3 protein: CASSPGLVIYNEQFF
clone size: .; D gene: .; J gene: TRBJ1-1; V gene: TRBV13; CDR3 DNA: TGTGCCAGCAGCCAGGGTCGGAGGGGCACTGAAGCTTTCTTT; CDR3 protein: CASSQGRRGTEAFF
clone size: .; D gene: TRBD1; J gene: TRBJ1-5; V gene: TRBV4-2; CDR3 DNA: TGTGCCAGCAGCCAAGAGGACAGGGCGCAGCCCCAGCATTTT; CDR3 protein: CASSQEDRAQPQHF
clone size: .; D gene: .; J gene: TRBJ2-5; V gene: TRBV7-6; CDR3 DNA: TGTGCCAGCAGCTTAGTGGGGGACACCTTTCAAGAGACCCAGTACTTC; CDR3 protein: CASSLVGDTFQETQYF
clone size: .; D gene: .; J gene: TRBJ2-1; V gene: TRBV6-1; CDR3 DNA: TGTGCCAGCAGTGAAGCACGGGGGTGGATGAGAGATGAGCAGTTCTTC; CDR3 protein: CASSEARGWMRDEQFF
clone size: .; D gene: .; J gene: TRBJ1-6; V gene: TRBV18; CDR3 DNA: TGTGCCAGCTCACCAAACATTCTCTATAATTCACCCCTCCACTTT; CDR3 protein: CASSPNILYNSPLHF
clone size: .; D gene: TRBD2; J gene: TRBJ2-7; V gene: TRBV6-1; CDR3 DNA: TGTGCCAGCAGTGTACTAGCGGGATTCGCTGACGAGCAGTACTTC; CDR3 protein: CASSVLAGFADEQYF
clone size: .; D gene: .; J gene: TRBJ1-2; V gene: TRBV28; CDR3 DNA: TGTGCCAGCGTTGCTAGTAACGGGGGCTACACCTTC; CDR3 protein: CASVASNGGYTF
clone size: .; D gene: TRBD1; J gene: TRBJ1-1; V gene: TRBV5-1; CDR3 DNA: TGCGCCAGCAGCTGGGGACAGGGGAACACTGAAGCTTTCTTT; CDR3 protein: CASSWGQGNTEAFF
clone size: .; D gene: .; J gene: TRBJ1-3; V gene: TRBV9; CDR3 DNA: TGTGCCAGCGCCGCACTCTCTGGAAACACCATATATTTT; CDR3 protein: CASAALSGNTIYF
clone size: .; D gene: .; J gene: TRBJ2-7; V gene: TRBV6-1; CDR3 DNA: TGTGCCAGTTCTGTCCGCGGCAACGAGCAGTACTTC; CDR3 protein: CASSVRGNEQYF
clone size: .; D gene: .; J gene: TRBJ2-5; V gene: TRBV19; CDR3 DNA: TGTGCCAGTAGTATCCAGGGTAACCAAGAGACCCAGTACTTC; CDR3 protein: CASSIQGNQETQYF
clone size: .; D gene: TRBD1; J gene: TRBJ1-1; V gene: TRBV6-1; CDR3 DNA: TGTGCCAGCAGTGATGTCCAGGGGGCGATGAACACTGAAGCTTTCTTT; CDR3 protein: CASSDVQGAMNTEAFF
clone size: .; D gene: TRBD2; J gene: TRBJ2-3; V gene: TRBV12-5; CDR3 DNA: TGTGCTAGTGGTTATGGAGCTAGCGGGAGCACAGATACGCAGTATTTT; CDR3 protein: CASGYGASGSTDTQYF
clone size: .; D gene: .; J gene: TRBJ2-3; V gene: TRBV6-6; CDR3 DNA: TGTGCCAGCAGCCAACAGGGAGTCGCAGATACGCAGTATTTT; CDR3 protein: CASSQQGVADTQYF
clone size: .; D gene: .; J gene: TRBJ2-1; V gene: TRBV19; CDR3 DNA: TGTGCCAGTAGTATCCGACAGTACAATGAGCAGTTCTTC; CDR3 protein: CASSIRQYNEQFF
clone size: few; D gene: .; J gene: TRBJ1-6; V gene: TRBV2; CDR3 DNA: TGTGCCAGCAGTGAACGGGGGGGCCATAATTCACCCCTCCACTTT; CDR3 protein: CASSERGGHNSPLHF
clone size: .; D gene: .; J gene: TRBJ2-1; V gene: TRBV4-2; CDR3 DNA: TGTGCCAGCAGCCAAGGTTCCACCGGGGGTTTTTACAATGAGCAGTTCTTC; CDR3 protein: CASSQGSTGGFYNEQFF
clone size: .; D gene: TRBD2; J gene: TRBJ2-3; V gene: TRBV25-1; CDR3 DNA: TGTGCCAGTTCACCTTGGGCTAGCGGGGCAGATACGCAGTATTTT; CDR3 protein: CASSPWASGADTQYF
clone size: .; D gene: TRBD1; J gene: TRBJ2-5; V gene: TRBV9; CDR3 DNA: TGTGCCAGCAGCGTGTCCAGGGACAGGGGAACCGAAGAGACCCAGTACTTC; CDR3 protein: CASSVSRDRGTEETQYF
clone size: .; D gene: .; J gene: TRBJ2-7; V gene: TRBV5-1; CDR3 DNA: TGCGCCAGCAGCTTGGCCCCGGCAGGGGCCTCCTACGAGCAGTACTTC; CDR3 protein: CASSLAPAGASYEQYF
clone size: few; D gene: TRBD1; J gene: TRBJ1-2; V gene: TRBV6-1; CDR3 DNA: TGTGCCAGCAGGGGGCACAGGGGGCCTAACTATGGCTACACCTTC; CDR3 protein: CASRGHRGPNYGYTF
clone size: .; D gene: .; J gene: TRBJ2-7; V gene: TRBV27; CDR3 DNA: TGTGCCAGCAAGGGGGACCGGCAGGGGCACACCTACGAGCAGTACTTC; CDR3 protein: CASKGDRQGHTYEQYF
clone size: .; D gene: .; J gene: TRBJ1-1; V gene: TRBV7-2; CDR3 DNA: TGTGCCAGCAGCTTAGCGCAGGGACATACTGAAGCTTTCTTT; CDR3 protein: CASSLAQGHTEAFF
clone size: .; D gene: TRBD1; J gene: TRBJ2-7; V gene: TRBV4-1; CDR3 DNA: TGCGCCAGCAGCCAAGTCAGTCAGGGGGTCTCCTACGAGCAGTACTTC; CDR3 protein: CASSQVSQGVSYEQYF
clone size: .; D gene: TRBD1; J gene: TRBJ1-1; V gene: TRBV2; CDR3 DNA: TGTGCCAGCAGCGGCCGGACAGGGGACACTGAAGCTTTCTTT; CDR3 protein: CASSGRTGDTEAFF
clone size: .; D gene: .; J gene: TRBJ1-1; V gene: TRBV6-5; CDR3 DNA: TGTGCCAGCAGTACAGGGAACACTGAAGCTTTCTTT; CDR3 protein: CASSTGNTEAFF
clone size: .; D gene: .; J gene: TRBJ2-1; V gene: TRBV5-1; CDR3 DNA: TGCGCCAGCAGCATAGACGGGACTCCCGAGGGGTTGGAGCAGTTCTTC; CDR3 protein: CASSIDGTPEGLEQFF
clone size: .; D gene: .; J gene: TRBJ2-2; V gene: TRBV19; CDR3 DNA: TGTGCCACCAGGATCAAACACACCGGGGAGCTGTTTTTT; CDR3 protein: CATRIKHTGELFF
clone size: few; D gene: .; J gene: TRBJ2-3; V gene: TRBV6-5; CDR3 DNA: TGTGCCAGCAGTTACAGGGACTCCTCCCCAGATACGCAGTATTTT; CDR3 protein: CASSYRDSSPDTQYF
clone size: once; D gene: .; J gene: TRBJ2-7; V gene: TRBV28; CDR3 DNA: TGTGCCAGCAGTTCACCCAGCGGAAGCTCCTACGAGCAGTACTTC; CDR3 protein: CASSSPSGSSYEQYF
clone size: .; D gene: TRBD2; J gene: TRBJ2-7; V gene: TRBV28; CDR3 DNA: TGTGCCAGCAGTTACTCGGGACTAGCGGGAGGGTCCTACGAGCAGTACTTC; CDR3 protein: CASSYSGLAGGSYEQYF
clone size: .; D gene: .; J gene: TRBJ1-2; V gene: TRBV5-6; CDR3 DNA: TGTGCCAGCAGCTTGGCGAGGGTTTCATTAGGCTATGGCTACACCTTC; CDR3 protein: CASSLARVSLGYGYTF
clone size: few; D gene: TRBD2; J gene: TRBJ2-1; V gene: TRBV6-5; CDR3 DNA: TGTGCCAGCAGTTACTCATCGAGCGGGGGAAACAATGAGCAGTTCTTC; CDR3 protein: CASSYSSSGGNNEQFF
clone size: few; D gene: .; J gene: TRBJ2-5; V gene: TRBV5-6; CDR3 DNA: TGTGCCAGCCTACCCCACGGGGGGCCGCAAGAGACCCAGTACTTC; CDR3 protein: CASLPHGGPQETQYF
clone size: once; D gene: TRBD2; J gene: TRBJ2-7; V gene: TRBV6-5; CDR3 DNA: TGTGCCATAAGCTTGAGCGGGGGCCACGAGCAGTACTTC; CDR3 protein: CAISLSGGHEQYF
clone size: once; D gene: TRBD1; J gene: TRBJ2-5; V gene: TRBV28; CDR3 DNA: TGTGCCAGCAGTCCGGACAGGGTGCAGACCCAGTACTTC; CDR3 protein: CASSPDRVQTQYF
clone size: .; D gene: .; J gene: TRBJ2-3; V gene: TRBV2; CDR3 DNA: TGTGCCAGCAAGCCGAGGGGGAGCTTAAGTGATACGCAGTATTTT; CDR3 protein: CASKPRGSLSDTQYF